These 6 T cell receptor beta chains were sequenced from one sample in a study of T-cell reconstitution after alpha-beta-depleted transplantation in children. As it was prepared, the TCRbeta library received unique molecular identifiers. TCRdb analysed the PCR reads with MiXCR anew, one entry per CDR3 protein. The table lists about 200,000 distinct CDR3 sequences, roughly 15% of them singletons. Source: PBMCs, mostly from graft donor cells, taken 360 days after TCRalphabeta/CD19-depleted stem cell transplant. These receptors originate from a male patient between 2 and 9 years old who had a stem cell transplant for acute lymphoblastic leukemia, so the T cells may come from the graft donor.

The sample holds one count of this clonotype. This chain links TRBV29-1 with TRBJ2-5; weak D call: TRBD2 (6 bases). Between the trimmed V and J ends, which lost 4 bases and 1 base, there was a span of 13 bases. Germline assignment: CDR1 SQVTM and CDR2 ANQGSEA. The CDR3 spans 14 residues. The CDR3, as DNA: TGCAGCGTTGGGGGGGTAGTTGCCCAAGAGACCCAGTACTTC. This translates into CSVGGVVAQETQYF.

This clonotype appeared a few times. The rearrangement links TRBV28 to TRBJ1-4; maybe TRBD1 (6 bases). V dropped 8 bases and J dropped 7 bases, with 14 bases sitting between them. Per the germline V gene, CDR1 is MDHEN and CDR2 is SYDVKM. This CDR3 spans 13 amino acids. CDR3 nucleotide sequence: TGTGCCAGCTCTGGACAGCGCCTTGAAAAACTGTTTTTT. Translated, it gives CASSGQRLEKLFF.

This clonotype was seen a few times. CDR3 coding DNA: TGCAGTGAAGACCGGGACAGGGGATTTAGTGGGGAGTACTTC. It codes for CSEDRDRGFSGEYF. The chain has TRBV20-1 and TRBJ2-7; 10 bases are shared with TRBD1. Germline CDR1 is DFQATT and CDR2 is SNEGSKA (reference sequence). Trimming removed 7 bases from V and 11 bases from J; junction bases left unmatched: 17. The length of the CDR3 is 14 residues.

The J gene is TRBJ2-7, the V gene TRBV11-1, with no clear D. Germline assignment: CDR1 SGHAT and CDR2 FQDESV (reference sequence). The ends were cut back, 2 bases at V and 0 bases at J, with 20 bases in the middle. This CDR3 spans 18 amino acids. CDR3 bases: TGTGCCAGCAGCTTACCCCTACGGGTAGACGCTGGCTCCTACGAGCAGTACTTC. Translation: CASSLPLRVDAGSYEQYF.

This clonotype was recorded many times. The rearrangement uses TRBV12-3 or TRBV12-4 and TRBJ2-7; D is perhaps TRBD1 (5 bases). The CDR3 has 14 residues. V lost 5 bases and J lost 5, with 16 bases in between. The CDR3 loop reads CASSRRNNRNEQYF. CDR3 DNA sequence: TGTGCCAGCAGTCGTCGGAATAACAGGAACGAGCAGTACTTC.

The sample holds many counts of this clonotype. The V and J genes are TRBV13 and TRBJ2-7, with 9 bases that match TRBD2. This CDR3 comprises 14 residues. The junction had 3 bases not matched to a gene; V was cut back by 5 bases and J by 1 base. Germline-derived CDR1 and CDR2 are PRHDT and FYEKMQ (reference sequence). CDR3 in amino acids: CASSRGLASYEQYF. For the CDR3, the DNA is TGTGCCAGCAGCCGAGGACTAGCGTCCTACGAGCAGTACTTC.